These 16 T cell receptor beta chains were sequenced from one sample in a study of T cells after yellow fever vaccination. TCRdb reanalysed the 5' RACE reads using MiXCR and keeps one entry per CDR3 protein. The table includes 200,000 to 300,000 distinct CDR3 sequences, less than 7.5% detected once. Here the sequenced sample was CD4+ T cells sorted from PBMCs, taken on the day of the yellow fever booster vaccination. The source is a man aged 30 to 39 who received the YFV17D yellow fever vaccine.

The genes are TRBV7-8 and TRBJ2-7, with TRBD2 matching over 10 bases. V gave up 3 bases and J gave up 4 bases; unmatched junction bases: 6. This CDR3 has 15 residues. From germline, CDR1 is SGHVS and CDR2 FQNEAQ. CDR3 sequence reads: CASSLASGRVYEQYF. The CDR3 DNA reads TGTGCCAGCAGCTTGGCTAGCGGGAGAGTGTACGAGCAGTACTTC.

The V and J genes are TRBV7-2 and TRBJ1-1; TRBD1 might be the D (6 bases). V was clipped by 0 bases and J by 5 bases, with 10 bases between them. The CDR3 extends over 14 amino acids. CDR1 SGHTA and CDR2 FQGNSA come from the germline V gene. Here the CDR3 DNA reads TGTGCCAGCAGCTTAGCCAGGGGAAGGACTGAAGCTTTCTTT. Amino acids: CASSLARGRTEAFF.

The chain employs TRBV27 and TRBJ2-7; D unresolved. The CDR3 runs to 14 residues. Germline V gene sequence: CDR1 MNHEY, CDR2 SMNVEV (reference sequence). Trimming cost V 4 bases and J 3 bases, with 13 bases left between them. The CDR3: CASSYTAASYEQYF. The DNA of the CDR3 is TGTGCCAGCAGTTACACGGCAGCTAGCTACGAGCAGTACTTC.

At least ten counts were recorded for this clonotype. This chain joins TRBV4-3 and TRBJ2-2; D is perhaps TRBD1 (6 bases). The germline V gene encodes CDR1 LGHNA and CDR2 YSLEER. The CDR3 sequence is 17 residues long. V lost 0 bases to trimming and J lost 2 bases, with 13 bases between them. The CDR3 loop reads CASSQDPPGANTGELFF. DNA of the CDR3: TGCGCCAGCAGCCAAGATCCGCCAGGGGCCAACACCGGGGAGCTGTTTTTT.

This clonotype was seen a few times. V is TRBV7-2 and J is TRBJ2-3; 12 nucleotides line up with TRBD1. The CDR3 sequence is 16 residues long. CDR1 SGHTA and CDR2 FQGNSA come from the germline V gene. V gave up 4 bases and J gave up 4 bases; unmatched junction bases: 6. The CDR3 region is CASSYPGQGAADTQYF. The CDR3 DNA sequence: TGTGCCAGCAGCTATCCGGGACAGGGGGCTGCAGATACGCAGTATTTT.

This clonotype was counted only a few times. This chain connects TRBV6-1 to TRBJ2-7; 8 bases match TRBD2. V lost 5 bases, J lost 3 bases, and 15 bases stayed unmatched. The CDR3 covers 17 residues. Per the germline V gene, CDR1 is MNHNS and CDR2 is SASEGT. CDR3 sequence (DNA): TGTGCCAGCAGTCGATTGCCCGGCGGAGCGGGAGTCTACGAGCAGTACTTC. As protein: CASSRLPGGAGVYEQYF.

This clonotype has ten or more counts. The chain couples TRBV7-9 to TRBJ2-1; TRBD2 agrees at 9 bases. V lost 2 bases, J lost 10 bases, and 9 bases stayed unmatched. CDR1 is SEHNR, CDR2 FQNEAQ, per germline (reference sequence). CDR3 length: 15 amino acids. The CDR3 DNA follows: TGTGCCAGCAGCTTAAGGCGGGAGGGCCATGGGGAGCAGTTCTTC. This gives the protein CASSLRREGHGEQFF.

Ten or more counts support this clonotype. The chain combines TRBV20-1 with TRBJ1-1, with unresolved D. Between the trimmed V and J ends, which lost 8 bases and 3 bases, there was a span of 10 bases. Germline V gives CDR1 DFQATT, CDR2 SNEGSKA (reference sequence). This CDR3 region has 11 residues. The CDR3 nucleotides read TGCAGTCTACAATTGTACACTGAAGCTTTCTTT. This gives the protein CSLQLYTEAFF.

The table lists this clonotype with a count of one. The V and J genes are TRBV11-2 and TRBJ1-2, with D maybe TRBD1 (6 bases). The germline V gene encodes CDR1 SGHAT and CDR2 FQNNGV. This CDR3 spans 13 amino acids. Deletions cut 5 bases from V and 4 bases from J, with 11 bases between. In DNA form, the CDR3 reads TGTGCCAGCAGCCGACAGGTACTCTATGGCTACACCTTC. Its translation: CASSRQVLYGYTF.

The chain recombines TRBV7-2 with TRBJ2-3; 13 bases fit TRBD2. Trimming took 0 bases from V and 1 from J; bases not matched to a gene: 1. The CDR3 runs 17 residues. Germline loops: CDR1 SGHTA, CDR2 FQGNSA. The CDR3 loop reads CASSLALAGGRTDTQYF. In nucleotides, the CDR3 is TGTGCCAGCAGCTTAGCACTAGCGGGAGGGCGCACAGATACGCAGTATTTT.

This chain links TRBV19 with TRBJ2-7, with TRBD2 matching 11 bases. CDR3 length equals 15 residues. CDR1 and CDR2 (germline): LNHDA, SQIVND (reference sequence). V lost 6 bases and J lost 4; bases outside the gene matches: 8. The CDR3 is CASSARLAGYYEQYF. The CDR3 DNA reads TGTGCCAGTAGCGCTAGACTAGCGGGATATTACGAGCAGTACTTC. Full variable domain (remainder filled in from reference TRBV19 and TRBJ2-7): DGGITQSPKYLFRKEGQNVTLSCEQNLNHDAMYWYRQDPGQGLRLIYYSQIVNDFQKGDIAEGYSVSREKKESFPLTVTSAQKNPTAFYLCASSARLAGYYEQYFGPGTRLTVT.

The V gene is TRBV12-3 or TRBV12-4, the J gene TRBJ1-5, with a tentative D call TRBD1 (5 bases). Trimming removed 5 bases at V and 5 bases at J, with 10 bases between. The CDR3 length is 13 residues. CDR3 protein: CASSPGRDQPQHF. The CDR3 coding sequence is TGTGCCAGCAGTCCAGGGAGAGATCAGCCCCAGCATTTT.

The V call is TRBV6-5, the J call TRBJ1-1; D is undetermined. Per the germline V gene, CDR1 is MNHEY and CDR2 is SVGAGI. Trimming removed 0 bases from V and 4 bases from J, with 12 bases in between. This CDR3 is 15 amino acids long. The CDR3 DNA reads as TGTGCCAGCAGTTACTCCTGGTTAACGGGCACTGAAGCTTTCTTT. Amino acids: CASSYSWLTGTEAFF.

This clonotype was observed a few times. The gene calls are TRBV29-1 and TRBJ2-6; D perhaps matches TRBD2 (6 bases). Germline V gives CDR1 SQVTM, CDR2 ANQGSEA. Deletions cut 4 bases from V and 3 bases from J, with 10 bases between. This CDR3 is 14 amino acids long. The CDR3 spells CSVVGGDGANVLTF. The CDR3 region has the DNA TGCAGCGTTGTCGGGGGTGATGGGGCCAACGTCCTGACTTTC.

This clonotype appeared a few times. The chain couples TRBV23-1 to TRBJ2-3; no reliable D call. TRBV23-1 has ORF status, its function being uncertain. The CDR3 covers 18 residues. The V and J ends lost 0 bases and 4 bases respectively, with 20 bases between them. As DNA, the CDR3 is TGCGCCAGCAGTCAATCGGGTGGAGCAACCCCACGGGCAGATACGCAGTATTTT. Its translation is CASSQSGGATPRADTQYF.

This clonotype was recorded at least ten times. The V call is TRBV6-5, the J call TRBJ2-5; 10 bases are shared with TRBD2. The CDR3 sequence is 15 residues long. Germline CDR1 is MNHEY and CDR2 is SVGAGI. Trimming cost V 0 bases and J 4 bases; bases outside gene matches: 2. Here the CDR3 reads CASSYSRTSGETQYF. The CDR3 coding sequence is TGTGCCAGCAGTTACTCGAGGACTAGCGGAGAGACCCAGTACTTC.